This passage covers 23 T cell receptor beta chains from one sample sequenced in a study of a mutant IDH1 vaccine in newly diagnosed glioma (dated by TCRdb to about 2021). Libraries were built with the immunoSEQ multiplex PCR assay. TCRdb carries this immuneACCESS record with in-frame sequences only. Its versions omit some clonotypes, under half of them owing to an unresolved V gene in the studies checked, with the rest unexplained. This sample comprises fewer than 75,000 clones, roughly 83% of them detected only once. Approximately 9.5% of the sample comes from the top ten. In the paper's terms, the time point label means: week 11, during vaccination. Each vaccine dose, consisting of 300 ug of a 20-mer mutant IDH1 peptide in Montanide, was administered subcutaneously with topical imiquimod. Their antigen targets remain unknown. The sample was PBMCs, taken from a glioma patient whose treatment included an IDH1 peptide vaccine. These TCRs come from a woman aged 45-60 years with glioma.

This chain links TRBV6-5 with TRBJ1-2; D is possibly TRBD1 (6 bases). The germline gives CDR1 MNHEY, CDR2 SVGAGI. This CDR3 is 12 amino acids long. The germline V and J ends were trimmed by 6 bases and 8 bases, with 13 bases remaining between them. The CDR3 reads CASRSQGHGYTF. In DNA form, the CDR3 reads TGTGCCAGCAGATCACAGGGACACGGCTACACCTTC.

The V gene is TRBV6-5, the J gene TRBJ1-4; D call uncertain. Germline V CDR1 and CDR2: MNHEY, SVGAGI. Trimming removed 5 bases at V and 4 bases at J, with 14 bases between. The CDR3 contains 15 residues. CDR3: CASSAGGPFNEKLFF. The CDR3 coding sequence is TGTGCCAGCAGTGCGGGAGGGCCGTTTAATGAAAAACTGTTTTTT.

The rearrangement uses TRBV19 and TRBJ1-2; 10 bases map to TRBD1. In germline, CDR1 is LNHDA, CDR2 SQIVND (reference sequence). The CDR3 consists of 13 residues. With V trimmed by 9 bases and J by 4 bases, 5 bases remained unmatched. The CDR3 nucleotides are TGTGCCAGCAGGACAGGGGGAGTCTATGGCTACACCTTC. Its translation: CASRTGGVYGYTF.

This clone has only one observation. J is TRBJ1-4 and V is TRBV7-9, with TRBD1 matching over 9 bases. Germline V lookup: CDR1 SEHNR, CDR2 FQNEAQ (reference sequence). Trimming removed 1 base from V and 5 bases from J; junction bases left unmatched: 2. The CDR3 length is 15 residues. CDR3 region: CASSLGTGENEKLFF. For the CDR3, the DNA is TGTGCCAGCAGCTTAGGGACAGGGGAAAATGAAAAACTGTTTTTT.

This clone was seen a few times. The V call is TRBV12-5, the J call TRBJ1-2; a possible D gene is TRBD1 (5 bases). V shed 7 bases and J shed 13 bases, with 19 bases lying between them. This CDR3 region has 12 residues. CDR1 and CDR2 (germline): LGHNT, FRNRAP. CDR3 in amino acids: CASADKGSSGTF. CDR3 sequence (DNA): TGTGCTAGTGCTGACAAGGGGTCGTCCGGCACCTTC. Full variable domain (outside the CDR3, taken from reference TRBV12-5 and TRBJ1-2): DARVTQTPRHKVTEMGQEVTMRCQPILGHNTVFWYRQTMMQGLELLAYFRNRAPLDDSGMPKDRFSAEMPDATLATLKIQPSEPRDSAVYFCASADKGSSGTFGSGTRLTVV.

The chain combines TRBV5-1 with TRBJ2-7, with D possibly matching TRBD2 (7 bases). The CDR3 length is 15 residues. V lost 2 bases and J 3 bases, leaving 15 bases between the germline ends. Germline V gene lookup returns CDR1 SGHRS and CDR2 YFSETQ. CDR3 sequence: CASSFSQGGLYEQYF. The CDR3 DNA sequence: TGCGCCAGCAGCTTTTCACAGGGAGGGCTCTACGAGCAGTACTTC.

This clone was observed a few times. The genes are TRBV30 and TRBJ1-1, with unresolved D. Per germline, CDR1 GTSNPN and CDR2 SVGIG (reference sequence). Trimming cost V 2 bases and J 1 base, with 8 bases left between them. The CDR3 is 13 residues long. This CDR3 reads CAWSLGSNTEAFF. For the CDR3, the DNA is TGTGCCTGGAGTCTAGGGTCGAACACTGAAGCTTTCTTT.

The J gene is TRBJ1-3, the V gene TRBV4-2; TRBD1 is a possible D gene (5 bases). The CDR3 extends over 16 amino acids. V was pared by 0 bases and J by 0 bases, with 9 bases between. Germline V gene sequence: CDR1 LGHNA, CDR2 YNFKEQ. The CDR3 nucleotides are TGTGCCAGCAGCCAAGATGGGACTACCTCTGGAAACACCATATATTTT. Translation gives CASSQDGTTSGNTIYF.

The rearrangement links TRBV5-4 to TRBJ2-1, with 7 bases lining up with TRBD2. The CDR3 is made up of 14 amino acids. J gave up 5 bases and V 5 bases, and 7 bases lay outside the gene matches. CDR1 SGHNT and CDR2 YYREEE come from the germline V gene (reference sequence). The CDR3 DNA is TGTGCCAGCAGTAAAGTGGGAGGGGACAATGAGCAGTTCTTC. Its protein is CASSKVGGDNEQFF.

This clone has just a few counts. The chain links TRBV6-1 to TRBJ2-7; D assignment may be TRBD1 or TRBD2 (7 bases each). The CDR3 has 16 amino acids. The V gene's germline CDR1 is MNHNS and CDR2 SASEGT. V was trimmed by 4 bases and J by 4 bases, leaving 20 bases between them. The chain's CDR3 is CASSVFGGDSLYEQYF. The CDR3 bases are TGTGCCAGCAGTGTCTTTGGGGGGGACAGTCTATACGAGCAGTACTTC.

The J gene is TRBJ1-5, the V gene TRBV4-1; 11 bases are a match to TRBD1. Losses at the gene ends were 4 bases for V and 4 bases for J; bases not matched to a gene: 3. The CDR3 extends over 15 amino acids. The V gene's germline CDR1 is MGHRA and CDR2 YSYEKL. CDR3 sequence: CASSPDRGPNQPQHF. In DNA, the CDR3 is TGCGCCAGCAGCCCGGACAGGGGGCCGAATCAGCCCCAGCATTTT.

The CDR3 sequence is CASSSPGRGSEAFF. The DNA for the CDR3 is TGTGCCAGCAGTTCGCCCGGGAGGGGGTCAGAAGCTTTCTTT. V and J are TRBV6-5 and TRBJ1-1; TRBD1 is a possible D gene (6 bases). CDR3 length: 14 amino acids. Trimming removed 4 bases at V and 8 bases at J, with 17 bases between. Germline assignment: CDR1 MNHEY and CDR2 SVGAGI.

The gene calls are TRBV14 and TRBJ1-1; D gene uncertain. With 8 bases removed from V and 2 bases from J, the gap between germline ends came to 9 bases. The CDR3 has 12 amino acids. The germline gives CDR1 SGHDN, CDR2 FVKESK. DNA of the CDR3: TGTGCCAGCTGCCGGGGTAACACTGAAGCTTTCTTT. It translates to CASCRGNTEAFF.

The chain couples TRBV28 to TRBJ1-4; the match to TRBD1 covers 8 bases. V lost 4 bases and J lost 10; bases outside the gene matches: 11. Germline V gene lookup returns CDR1 MDHEN and CDR2 SYDVKM. CDR3 length: 15 amino acids. CDR3 sequence (DNA): TGTGCCAGCAGTTCCGCCGGGACAGGAGAAGGAAAACTGTTTTTT. This codes for CASSSAGTGEGKLFF.

The J gene is TRBJ1-2, the V gene TRBV2; 7 bases align to TRBD1. The ends lost 4 bases at V and 5 bases at J; junction bases unmatched: 10. The CDR3 has 15 amino acids. Germline V gene sequence: CDR1 SNHLY, CDR2 FYNNEI. For the CDR3, the DNA is TGTGCCAGCAGTGTTATTCGGCAGGGGGGTTATGGCTACACCTTC. It yields the protein CASSVIRQGGYGYTF.

The chain has TRBV10-3 and TRBJ1-2; unclear D gene. This CDR3 is 13 amino acids long. Trimming took 0 bases from V and 6 from J, leaving 8 bases between them. The germline gives CDR1 ENHRY, CDR2 SYGVKD. CDR3 sequence: CAISESGTDGYTF. For the CDR3, the DNA is TGTGCCATCAGTGAGTCTGGAACGGATGGCTACACCTTC.

The gene calls are TRBV7-9 and TRBJ2-1; D may be TRBD2 (6 bases). CDR1 SEHNR and CDR2 FQNEAQ come from the germline V gene (reference sequence). CDR3 length equals 13 residues. The V and J ends lost 4 bases and 5 bases respectively, with 9 bases between them. CDR3 protein: CASSSGGDNEQFF. The DNA for the CDR3 is TGTGCCAGCAGCTCCGGAGGGGACAATGAGCAGTTCTTC.

This chain joins TRBV28 and TRBJ1-6; D might be TRBD1 (5 bases). V was trimmed by 2 bases and J by 5 bases, leaving 13 bases between them. The CDR3 spans 16 residues. Germline CDR1 reads MDHEN; CDR2 reads SYDVKM. The CDR3 protein is CASSLGRQGDNSPLHF. The CDR3 nucleotides are TGTGCCAGCAGTTTAGGCCGGCAGGGAGATAATTCACCCCTCCACTTT. The whole variable domain, filled in from reference TRBV28 and TRBJ1-6, reads DVKVTQSSRYLVKRTGEKVFLECVQDMDHENMFWYRQDPGLGLRLIYFSYDVKMKEKGDIPEGYSVSREKKERFSLILESASTNQTSMYLCASSLGRQGDNSPLHFGNGTRLTVT.

A word on this clone: One junction end disagrees with the germline gene, perhaps due to a read error. The rearrangement joins TRBV9 to TRBJ2-3; possibly TRBD1 for D (5 bases). The CDR3 covers 15 residues. Per germline, CDR1 SGDLS and CDR2 YYNGEE. This CDR3 is CASSVGVDSTDMQYF. The CDR3 coding sequence is TGTGCCAGCAGCGTAGGGGTCGACAGCACAGATATGCAGTATTTT.

The rearrangement uses TRBV5-8 and TRBJ2-7; TRBD1 aligns across 7 bases. From germline, CDR1 is SGHTS and CDR2 YDEGEE. The V and J ends lost 4 bases and 2 bases, in that order; junction bases with no gene match: 9. The length of the CDR3 is 15 residues. The CDR3 DNA is TGTGCCAGCAGCATGACCGGGACAGACACCTACGAGCAGTACTTC. Amino acid sequence: CASSMTGTDTYEQYF. The whole variable domain, filled in from reference TRBV5-8 and TRBJ2-7, reads EAGVTQSPTHLIKTRGQQATLRCSPISGHTSVYWYQQALGLGLQFLLWYDEGEERNRGNFPPRFSGRQFPNYSSELNVNALELEDSALYLCASSMTGTDTYEQYFGPGTRLTVT.

The J gene is TRBJ1-3, the V gene TRBV5-8; 7 nucleotides agree with TRBD1. Germline CDR1 and CDR2: SGHTS and YDEGEE. The CDR3 runs 17 residues. V lost 0 bases and J lost 0; bases outside the gene matches: 6. CDR3 protein: CASSLDTGDGSGNTIYF. DNA for the CDR3: TGTGCCAGCAGCTTGGATACAGGGGACGGCTCTGGAAACACCATATATTTT.

This chain connects TRBV27 to TRBJ2-2; D remains ambiguous. CDR1 is MNHEY and CDR2 is SMNVEV in the germline V gene (reference sequence). The CDR3 sequence is 17 residues long. Trimming removed 2 bases from V and 0 bases from J, with 13 bases in between. DNA for the CDR3: TGTGCCAGCAGTTTAGTATTGGGGATTGCGAACACCGGGGAGCTGTTTTTT. This codes for CASSLVLGIANTGELFF.

J is TRBJ2-5 and V is TRBV6-1; 8 nucleotides line up with TRBD2. Germline V gene data show CDR1 as MNHNS and CDR2 as SASEGT. The CDR3 loop spans 15 amino acids. V shed 1 base and J 7 bases; nucleotides not matched to a gene: 8. CDR3 bases: TGTGCCAGCAGTGAAGTTGTCAGCGGGGGAGGGACCCAGTACTTC. Its translation: CASSEVVSGGGTQYF.